The 26 T cell receptor beta chains given below trace back to one sample, sequenced in a study of blood T cell repertoires in COVID-19. TCRdb's table, derived via immunoSEQ multiplex PCR, lists solely in-frame clones and lacks some. The repertoire has approximately 170,000 clones, about 88% of them found once; the top ten carry about 7%. The sequenced material came from peripheral blood. The receptor set was obtained from a woman at least 80 years old in a cohort sampled during active or convalescent COVID-19.

This clone was observed a single time. The chain links TRBV12-3 or TRBV12-4 to TRBJ1-5; the D gene is possibly TRBD1 (5 bases). The CDR3 sequence is 13 residues long. The V gene lost 3 bases and the J gene lost 6 bases, with 9 bases spanning the gap. CDR3 region: CASSLGRAQPQHF. CDR3 bases: TGTGCCAGCAGTTTGGGCAGGGCTCAGCCCCAGCATTTT.

The chain joins TRBV9 to TRBJ2-2, with D possibly matching TRBD2 (6 bases). The V end was cut by 3 bases, the J end by 7 bases, with 16 bases between. Per the germline V gene, CDR1 is SGDLS and CDR2 is YYNGEE. The CDR3 contains 15 residues. In DNA, the CDR3 is TGTGCCAGCAGCGCCGGGCCTCCCGGGGGCGGGGAGCTGTTTTTT. It encodes CASSAGPPGGGELFF.

This chain connects TRBV6-5 to TRBJ1-6; D is undetermined. In germline, CDR1 is MNHEY, CDR2 SVGAGI. The CDR3 is made up of 16 amino acids. With 4 bases removed from V and 9 bases from J, the gap between germline ends came to 19 bases. The DNA of the CDR3 is TGTGCCAGCAGTTTAGTGCCGGTCCTCGGGAGTTCACCCCTCCACTTT. This encodes CASSLVPVLGSSPLHF.

This clone was detected only once. This chain connects TRBV10-3 to TRBJ2-1; TRBD2 might be the D (6 bases). The germline gives CDR1 ENHRY, CDR2 SYGVKD. This CDR3 spans 17 amino acids. Trimming cost V 6 bases and J 0 bases, with 18 bases left between them. DNA for the CDR3: TGTGCCATCAGAAAAGGCGGGATGTCTAGCTCCTACAATGAGCAGTTCTTC. As protein: CAIRKGGMSSSYNEQFF.

This clone was observed a single time. The chain uses TRBV10-3 and TRBJ1-1; the D gene is possibly TRBD1 (5 bases). Germline V gene lookup returns CDR1 ENHRY and CDR2 SYGVKD. CDR3 length: 13 residues. Trimming stripped 2 bases from V and 4 bases from J, with 8 bases between. In DNA, the CDR3 is TGTGCCATCAGTGAGGTCCAGGGCACTGAAGCTTTCTTT. This codes for CAISEVQGTEAFF.

The J gene is TRBJ2-1, the V gene TRBV7-9, with D perhaps matching TRBD2 (6 bases). Germline CDR1 is SEHNR and CDR2 is FQNEAQ (reference sequence). The germline V and J ends were trimmed by 10 bases and 0 bases, with 13 bases remaining between them. The CDR3 sequence is 14 residues long. CDR3 bases: TGTGCCATACCCGTGGGGGGCTCCTACAATGAGCAGTTCTTC. It encodes CAIPVGGSYNEQFF. Based on the CDR3 plus reference TRBV7-9 and TRBJ2-1, the full variable domain is DTGVSQNPRHKITKRGQNVTFRCDPISEHNRLYWYRQTLGQGPEFLTYFQNEAQLEKSRLLSDRFSAERPKGSFSTLEIQRTEQGDSAMYLCAIPVGGSYNEQFFGPGTRLTVL.

V usage is TRBV7-9 and J usage is TRBJ1-1, with D tentatively TRBD1 (6 bases). Trimming took 6 bases from V and 4 from J, leaving 15 bases between them. Germline loops: CDR1 SEHNR, CDR2 FQNEAQ (reference sequence). This CDR3 is built from 14 residues. CDR3 protein: CASRSGEGATEAFF. The CDR3 DNA follows: TGTGCCAGCAGATCAGGGGAGGGTGCCACTGAAGCTTTCTTT.

This clone was observed a single time. The gene calls are TRBV4-3 and TRBJ2-1, with a weak D call TRBD2 (6 bases). The germline CDR1 and CDR2 sequences are LGHNA and YSLEER. The CDR3 sequence is 13 residues long. The ends were cut back, 3 bases at V and 12 bases at J, with 15 bases in the middle. The CDR3, as DNA: TGCGCCAGCAGCCAGGTCCTGGGGCGGGGGCAGTTCTTC. Its translation is CASSQVLGRGQFF.

This clone was seen a single time. J is TRBJ1-3 and V is TRBV9; 7 bases fit TRBD1. The CDR3 sequence is 18 residues long. Germline CDR1 reads SGDLS; CDR2 reads YYNGEE. V lost 4 bases, J lost 0 bases, and 13 bases stayed unmatched. The chain's CDR3 is CASSQDRPSRGSGNTIYF. The CDR3, as DNA: TGTGCCAGCAGCCAGGACAGGCCTTCAAGGGGCTCTGGAAACACCATATATTTT.

The chain carries TRBV30 and TRBJ2-4; D is ambiguous. With 4 bases removed from V and 0 bases from J, the gap between germline ends came to 7 bases. The length of the CDR3 is 13 residues. The germline gives CDR1 GTSNPN, CDR2 SVGIG (reference sequence). The CDR3 is CAWMGLAKNIQYF. CDR3 nucleotide sequence: TGTGCCTGGATGGGCCTAGCCAAAAACATTCAGTACTTC.

The J gene is TRBJ2-2, the V gene TRBV28; TRBD1 aligns across 11 bases. Losses at the gene ends were 6 bases for V and 4 bases for J; bases not matched to a gene: 10. The CDR3 runs 17 residues. Germline CDR1 MDHEN, CDR2 SYDVKM. CDR3 bases: TGTGCCAGCAGCCCCACCGGGACAGGGGGAAGCACCGGGGAGCTGTTTTTT. This gives the protein CASSPTGTGGSTGELFF. Complete variable domain (other parts from reference TRBV28 and TRBJ2-2): DVKVTQSSRYLVKRTGEKVFLECVQDMDHENMFWYRQDPGLGLRLIYFSYDVKMKEKGDIPEGYSVSREKKERFSLILESASTNQTSMYLCASSPTGTGGSTGELFFGEGSRLTVL.

The rearrangement uses TRBV5-1 and TRBJ2-1, with 14 bases that match TRBD2. The CDR3 has 19 amino acids. V shed 5 bases and J 0 bases; nucleotides not matched to a gene: 10. The germline gives CDR1 SGHRS, CDR2 YFSETQ. CDR3 amino acids: CASSLGLAGGLLSYNEQFF. The CDR3 nucleotides are TGCGCCAGCAGTCTTGGACTAGCGGGGGGCCTTCTCTCCTACAATGAGCAGTTCTTC.

Comment on this clone: The junction does not match germline at one end; this may be a read error. The chain uses TRBV4-2 and TRBJ2-4; 8 bases are a match to TRBD1. The germline V gene encodes CDR1 LGHNA and CDR2 YNFKEQ. This CDR3 has 16 residues. CDR3: CASSQDPQGARNIQYF. Written as DNA, the CDR3 is TGTGCCAGCAGCCAAGACCCCCAGGGGGCCAGAAACATTCAGTACTTC.

This sequence joins TRBV7-2 and TRBJ2-4; tentative D call: TRBD2 (6 bases). V lost 5 bases, J lost 7 bases, and 18 bases lay in between. This CDR3 has 15 residues. The germline V gene encodes CDR1 SGHTA and CDR2 FQGNSA. DNA for the CDR3: TGTGCCAGCAGCCCCGTGGCGGGATACGGGAACATTCAGTACTTC. Protein: CASSPVAGYGNIQYF.

The rearrangement links TRBV7-6 to TRBJ2-1; TRBD2 agrees at 9 bases. The V gene end was trimmed by 0 bases and the J gene end by 3 bases; junction bases not matched to a gene: 3. The CDR3 consists of 16 residues. CDR1 is SGHVS, CDR2 FNYEAQ, per germline. CDR3 sequence (DNA): TGTGCCAGCAGCTTAGCAGCGGGAGGTCACTACAATGAGCAGTTCTTC. Protein: CASSLAAGGHYNEQFF.

J is TRBJ2-1 and V is TRBV5-1; 11 nucleotides align to TRBD2. The trim removed 3 bases at V and 4 bases at J, leaving 3 bases unmatched. Germline CDR1 and CDR2: SGHRS and YFSETQ. The CDR3 runs 15 residues. The CDR3 reads CASSSGTSGYNEQFF. The CDR3, as DNA: TGCGCCAGCAGCTCCGGGACTAGCGGTTACAATGAGCAGTTCTTC.

The chain has TRBV25-1 and TRBJ1-2; tentatively, D is TRBD1 (5 bases). Germline V gene sequence: CDR1 MGHDK, CDR2 SYGVNS. V dropped 3 bases and J dropped 8 bases, with 19 bases sitting between them. This CDR3 has 15 amino acids. The CDR3 protein is CASSEPGDLAGGYTF. The CDR3 DNA reads as TGTGCCAGCAGTGAGCCCGGGGACCTGGCGGGGGGCTACACCTTC.

The chain recombines TRBV14 with TRBJ2-7, with 7 bases lining up with TRBD1. The ends lost 5 bases at V and 3 bases at J; junction bases unmatched: 13. Germline V gene data show CDR1 as SGHDN and CDR2 as FVKESK. The CDR3 loop spans 16 amino acids. CDR3: CASSRQGLPHLYEQYV. For the CDR3, the DNA is TGTGCCAGCAGCAGACAGGGCCTGCCCCATCTCTACGAGCAGTACGTC.

This chain uses TRBV7-9 with TRBJ1-6; D may be TRBD1 (6 bases). The CDR3 length is 14 residues. The ends were cut back, 5 bases at V and 8 bases at J, with 13 bases in the middle. CDR1 is SEHNR and CDR2 is FQNEAQ in the germline V gene (reference sequence). The chain's CDR3 is CASSPTGWDSPLHF. In nucleotides, the CDR3 is TGTGCCAGCAGCCCAACAGGGTGGGATTCACCCCTCCACTTT.

The V gene is TRBV19, the J gene TRBJ1-4; 7 bases line up with TRBD1. The CDR3 totals 16 residues. Germline trimming cut 5 bases from V and 5 bases from J; bases unmatched to any gene: 11. CDR1 LNHDA and CDR2 SQIVND come from the germline V gene (reference sequence). The CDR3 loop reads CASSAQVGTENEKLFF. The CDR3 nucleotides are TGTGCCAGTAGTGCCCAGGTTGGGACAGAGAATGAAAAACTGTTTTTT. Together with reference TRBV19 and TRBJ1-4, the CDR3 gives the full variable domain: DGGITQSPKYLFRKEGQNVTLSCEQNLNHDAMYWYRQDPGQGLRLIYYSQIVNDFQKGDIAEGYSVSREKKESFPLTVTSAQKNPTAFYLCASSAQVGTENEKLFFGSGTQLSVL.

This rearrangement joins TRBV24-1 to TRBJ1-4; perhaps TRBD1 as D (5 bases). From germline, CDR1 is KGHDR and CDR2 SFDVKD. Trimming shortened V by 3 bases and J by 8 bases, and 12 bases separated the two germline ends. CDR3 length: 14 residues. Written as DNA, the CDR3 is TGTGCCACCAGTGATGCCAGGGTTGGCGAAAAACTGTTTTTT. This translates into CATSDARVGEKLFF.

In its sample, this clone was seen a few times. The chain recombines TRBV10-2 with TRBJ1-1; the D is unclear. Germline V gene data show CDR1 as WSHSY and CDR2 as SAAADI. CDR3 size: 15 residues. V dropped 0 bases and J dropped 3 bases, with 11 bases sitting between them. CDR3 amino acids: CASSESVGRHTEAFF. For the CDR3, the DNA is TGCGCCAGCAGTGAGTCGGTAGGGAGACACACTGAAGCTTTCTTT.

The sample holds one count of this clone. The chain uses TRBV7-9 and TRBJ1-2; D unresolved. V gave up 5 bases and J gave up 8 bases, with 15 bases separating them. Germline V gene sequence: CDR1 SEHNR, CDR2 FQNEAQ (reference sequence). The CDR3 has 13 residues. Here the CDR3 reads CASSPGGSGGYTF. In DNA, the CDR3 is TGTGCCAGCAGCCCAGGCGGTTCGGGGGGCTACACCTTC. The entire variable domain, with the rest obtained from reference TRBV7-9 and TRBJ1-2, is as follows: DTGVSQNPRHKITKRGQNVTFRCDPISEHNRLYWYRQTLGQGPEFLTYFQNEAQLEKSRLLSDRFSAERPKGSFSTLEIQRTEQGDSAMYLCASSPGGSGGYTFGSGTRLTVV.

J is TRBJ2-7 and V is TRBV30, with TRBD1 identical over 9 bases. In germline, CDR1 is GTSNPN, CDR2 SVGIG (reference sequence). The length of the CDR3 is 14 residues. The junction had 10 bases not matched to a gene; V was cut back by 5 bases and J by 5 bases. The CDR3 region is CAWGGTGSWNEQYF. CDR3 sequence (DNA): TGTGCCTGGGGGGGGACAGGGTCTTGGAACGAGCAGTACTTC. Variable domain in full (rest from reference TRBV30 and TRBJ2-7): SQTIHQWPATLVQPVGSPLSLECTVEGTSNPNLYWYRQAAGRGLQLLFYSVGIGQISSEVPQNLSASRPQDRQFILSSKKLLLSDSGFYLCAWGGTGSWNEQYFGPGTRLTVT.

The J gene is TRBJ2-1, the V gene TRBV19; 7 bases match TRBD2. From germline, CDR1 is LNHDA and CDR2 SQIVND (reference sequence). With 1 base clipped from V and 5 bases from J, the junction kept 8 bases outside the gene matches. This CDR3 contains 16 residues. The CDR3 DNA reads TGTGCCAGTAGTATAGTATACGGGGGGAGTCACAATGAGCAGTTCTTC. It codes for CASSIVYGGSHNEQFF.

This rearrangement joins TRBV11-2 to TRBJ2-1; 10 bases map to TRBD2. CDR1 SGHAT and CDR2 FQNNGV come from the germline V gene. J lost 0 bases, V lost 5 bases, and 4 bases had no gene match. The CDR3 length is 16 residues. The CDR3, as DNA: TGTGCCAGCAGCCCGCTAGCGGGGGACTCCTACAATGAGCAGTTCTTC. Its translation is CASSPLAGDSYNEQFF.